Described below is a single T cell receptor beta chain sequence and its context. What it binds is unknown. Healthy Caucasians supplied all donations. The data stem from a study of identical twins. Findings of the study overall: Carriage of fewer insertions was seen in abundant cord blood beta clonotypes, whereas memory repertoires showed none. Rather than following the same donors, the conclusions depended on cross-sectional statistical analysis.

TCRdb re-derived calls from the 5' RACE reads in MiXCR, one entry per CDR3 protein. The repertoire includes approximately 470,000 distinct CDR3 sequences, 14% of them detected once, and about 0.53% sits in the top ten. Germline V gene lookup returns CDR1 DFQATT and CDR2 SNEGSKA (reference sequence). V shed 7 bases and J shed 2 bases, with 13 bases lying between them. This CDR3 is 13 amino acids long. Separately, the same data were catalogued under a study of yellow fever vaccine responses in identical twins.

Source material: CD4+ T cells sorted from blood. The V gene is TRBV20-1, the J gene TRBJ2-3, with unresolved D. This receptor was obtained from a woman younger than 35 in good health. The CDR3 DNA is TGCAGTGGCCACTTTCAATACACAGATACGCAGTATTTT. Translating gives CSGHFQYTDTQYF.